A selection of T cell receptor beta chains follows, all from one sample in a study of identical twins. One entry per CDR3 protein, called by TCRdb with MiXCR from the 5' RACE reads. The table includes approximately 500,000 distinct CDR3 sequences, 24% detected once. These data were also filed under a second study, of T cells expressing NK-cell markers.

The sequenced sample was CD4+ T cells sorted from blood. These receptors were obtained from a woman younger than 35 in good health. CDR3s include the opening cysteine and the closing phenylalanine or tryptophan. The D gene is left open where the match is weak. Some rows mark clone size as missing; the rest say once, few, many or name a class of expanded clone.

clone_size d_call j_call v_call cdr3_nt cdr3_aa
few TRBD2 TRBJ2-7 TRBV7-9 TGTGCCAGCAGCTCAGGACTAGCGGGCCTGTACGAGCAGTACTTC CASSSGLAGLYEQYF
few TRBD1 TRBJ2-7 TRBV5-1 TGCGCCAGCAGCAGAACAGGGGGATACTCCTACGAGCAGTACTTC CASSRTGGYSYEQYF
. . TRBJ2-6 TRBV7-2 TGTGCCAGCAGCGAATGGGCCAACGTCCTGACTTTC CASSEWANVLTF
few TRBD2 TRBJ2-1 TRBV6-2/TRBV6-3 TGTGCCAGCAGTTACTCGAAGTCTAGCGGGGGGACCCCTCTACGCTACAATGAGCAGTTCTTC CASSYSKSSGGTPLRYNEQFF
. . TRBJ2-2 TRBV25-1 TGTGCCAGCAGTGGAACGACTCCAGAGAACACCGGGGAGCTGTTTTTT CASSGTTPENTGELFF
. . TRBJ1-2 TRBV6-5 TGTGCCAGCAGTTCCCAAGGCGGAGGCTATGGCTACACCTTC CASSSQGGGYGYTF
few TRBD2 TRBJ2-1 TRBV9 TGTGCCAGCAGCTCCCGCGGAAGCGGGGGGGCCGCCTACAATGAGCAGTTCTTC CASSSRGSGGAAYNEQFF
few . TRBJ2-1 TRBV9 TGTGCCAGCAGCGTAATCGGAACGGGGAGGCCGGCCTCCTACAATGAGCAGTTCTTC CASSVIGTGRPASYNEQFF
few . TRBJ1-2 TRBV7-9 TGTGCCAGCAGCTCGACCTACACGCGATTTGCTCCTAGCGGCTACACCTTC CASSSTYTRFAPSGYTF
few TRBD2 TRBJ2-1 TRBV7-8 TGTGCCAGCAGCTTAGTAGCGGGAGAGTACAATGAGCAGTTCTTC CASSLVAGEYNEQFF
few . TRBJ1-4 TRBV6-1 TGTGCCAGCAGGCCCGGGCAGACTAATGAAAAACTGTTTTTT CASRPGQTNEKLFF
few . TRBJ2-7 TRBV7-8 TGTGCCAGCAGCTTAGTGGGTGCCGGGGGGCAAACCCACGAGCAGTACTTC CASSLVGAGGQTHEQYF
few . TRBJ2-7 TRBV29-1 TGCAGCGCCTTGGACAGAGACCTTTCCTACGAGCAGTACTTC CSALDRDLSYEQYF
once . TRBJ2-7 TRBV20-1 TGCAGTGCTACCTCCAGGACAGCCCGAACCTACGAGCAGTACTTC CSATSRTARTYEQYF
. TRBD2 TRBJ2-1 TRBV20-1 TGCAGACCACAGACTAGCGGGGGGCTAAGCTCCTACAATGAGCAGTTCTTC CRPQTSGGLSSYNEQFF
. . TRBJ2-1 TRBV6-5 TGTGCCAGCAGTTACAGGTCCAGGGGCGACAATGAGCAGTTCTTC CASSYRSRGDNEQFF
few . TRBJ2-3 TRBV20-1 TGCAGTGCTAACCCAGCGGGCACGGGAGATACGCAGTATTTT CSANPAGTGDTQYF
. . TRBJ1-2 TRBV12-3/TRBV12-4 TGTGCCAGCAGTTTATCGGTCTATGGCTACACCTTC CASSLSVYGYTF
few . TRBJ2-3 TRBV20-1 TGCAGTGCCCCCCGCGCGGGGAACACAGATACGCAGTATTTT CSAPRAGNTDTQYF
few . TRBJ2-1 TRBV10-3 TGTGCCATCAGGGGATCAACGGACAATGAGCAGTTCTTC CAIRGSTDNEQFF
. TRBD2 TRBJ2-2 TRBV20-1 TGCGGTGCTAGACCCGGGGGGGTTGTGGGGCTGTTTTTT CGARPGGVVGLFF
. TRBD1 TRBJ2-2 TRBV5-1 TGCGCCAGCAGCTCCGTTCTTCAGGGGGCCGGGGAGCTGTTTTTT CASSSVLQGAGELFF
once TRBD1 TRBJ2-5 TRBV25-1 TGTGCCAGCAGTGAACCTCCCGGTTGGGACAGCGTTTTCCAAGAGACCCAGTACTTC CASSEPPGWDSVFQETQYF
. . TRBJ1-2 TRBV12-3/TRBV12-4 TGTGCCAGCAGTTTCGTTTTAGGCAGCGGGGGCTACACCTTC CASSFVLGSGGYTF
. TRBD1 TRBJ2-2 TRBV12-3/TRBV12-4 TGTGCCAGCAGTCCCAGACAGGGCACCGGGGAGCTGTTTTTT CASSPRQGTGELFF
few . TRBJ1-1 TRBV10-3 TGTGCCATCAGTGCGGACGGGAACACTGAAGCTTTCTTT CAISADGNTEAFF
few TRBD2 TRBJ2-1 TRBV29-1 TGCAGCGTTGAATTTTGGGAAGCGGGAGTCCGCAATGAGCAGTTCTTC CSVEFWEAGVRNEQFF
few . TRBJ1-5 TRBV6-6 TGTGCCAGCAGCCCGGACCCTTATCAGCCCCAGCATTTT CASSPDPYQPQHF
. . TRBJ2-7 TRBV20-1 TGCAGTGCTAGAGACCGGTTGGGCAGGGTCCCCTACGAGCAGTACTTC CSARDRLGRVPYEQYF
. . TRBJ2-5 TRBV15 TGTGCCACCAGCAGAGCCGTGGCACCTCAAGAGACCCAGTACTTC CATSRAVAPQETQYF
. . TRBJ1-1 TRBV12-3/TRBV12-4 TGTGCCAGCAGCACGACTCCCCCGAAAGCTTTCTTT CASSTTPPKAFF
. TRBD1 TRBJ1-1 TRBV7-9 TGTGCCAGCAAACGTTGGACAGGAGTGAACACTGAAGCTTTCTTT CASKRWTGVNTEAFF
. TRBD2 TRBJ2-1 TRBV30 TGTGCCTGGAGTCCACTCAGGACTAGCGGATCGTACAATGAGCAGTTCTTC CAWSPLRTSGSYNEQFF
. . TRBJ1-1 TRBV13 TGTGCCAGCAGCTTATATACGTCGAACACTGAAGCTTTCTTT CASSLYTSNTEAFF
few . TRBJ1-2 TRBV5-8 TGTGCCAGCAGCTTGCAGGGACTGGATGGCTACACCTTC CASSLQGLDGYTF
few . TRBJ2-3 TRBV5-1 TGCGCCAGCAGCTTGGTCGGCGCGTACTCCACAGATACGCAGTATTTT CASSLVGAYSTDTQYF
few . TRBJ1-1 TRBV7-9 TGTGCCAGCAGCGCGATGCAGTTAGTCAACACTGAAGCTTTCTTT CASSAMQLVNTEAFF
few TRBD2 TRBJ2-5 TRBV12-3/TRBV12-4 TGTGCCAGCAGTTTTCCGGCTAGCGGGAGTAGGGAGACCCAGTACTTC CASSFPASGSRETQYF
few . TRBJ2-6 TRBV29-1 TGCAGCGTTCGCCCTCAGAGCTCTGGGGCCAACGTCCTGACTTTC CSVRPQSSGANVLTF
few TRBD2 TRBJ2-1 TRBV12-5 TGTGCTAGTGGTTTCTTCCCTCTAGCGGGAGCTTACAATGAGCAGTTCTTC CASGFFPLAGAYNEQFF
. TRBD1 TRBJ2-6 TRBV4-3 TGCGCCAGCAGCCGATACTCACAGGGGGCCGGGGCCAACGTCCTGACTTTC CASSRYSQGAGANVLTF
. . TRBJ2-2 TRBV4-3 TGCGCCAGCAGCCCGTCGGGGGCCTCGGGCACCGGGGAGCTGTTTTTT CASSPSGASGTGELFF
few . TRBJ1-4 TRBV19 TGTGCCAGTAGTGGATACAGGGATGAAAAACTGTTTTTT CASSGYRDEKLFF
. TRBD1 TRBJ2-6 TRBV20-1 TGCAGTGCTAGAGATCTCGGTCGGGACAGGGGAATCTCTGGGGCCAACGTCCTGACTTTC CSARDLGRDRGISGANVLTF
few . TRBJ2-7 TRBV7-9 TGTGCCAGCAGATCCAGCGGTGGGGACACCTACGAGCAGTACTTC CASRSSGGDTYEQYF
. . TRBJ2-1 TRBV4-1 TGCGCCAGCAGCCAAGGCCTGGGGTCCTACAATGAGCAGTTCTTC CASSQGLGSYNEQFF
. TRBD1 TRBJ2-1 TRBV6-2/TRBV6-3 TGTGCCAGCAGTTACCTCGGACAGGGGAATGAGCAGTTCTTC CASSYLGQGNEQFF
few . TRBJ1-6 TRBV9 TGTGCCAGCAGCGCCGAGGGCCATTTGGATTCACCCCTCCACTTT CASSAEGHLDSPLHF
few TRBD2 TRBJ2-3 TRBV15 TGTGCCACCAGCTTTACGGGGGGTAGCACAGATACGCAGTATTTT CATSFTGGSTDTQYF
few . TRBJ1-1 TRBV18 TGTGCCAGCTCACCTGGTTGGGCGGCGAACACTGAAGCTTTCTTT CASSPGWAANTEAFF
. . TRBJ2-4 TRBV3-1 TGTGCCAGCACCCATTTGGGGGGTAGCTTGGCCAAAAACATTCAGTACTTC CASTHLGGSLAKNIQYF
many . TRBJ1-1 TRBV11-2 TGTGCCAGCAGCTTAAGTTCGGGGGTGGCTTTCTTT CASSLSSGVAFF